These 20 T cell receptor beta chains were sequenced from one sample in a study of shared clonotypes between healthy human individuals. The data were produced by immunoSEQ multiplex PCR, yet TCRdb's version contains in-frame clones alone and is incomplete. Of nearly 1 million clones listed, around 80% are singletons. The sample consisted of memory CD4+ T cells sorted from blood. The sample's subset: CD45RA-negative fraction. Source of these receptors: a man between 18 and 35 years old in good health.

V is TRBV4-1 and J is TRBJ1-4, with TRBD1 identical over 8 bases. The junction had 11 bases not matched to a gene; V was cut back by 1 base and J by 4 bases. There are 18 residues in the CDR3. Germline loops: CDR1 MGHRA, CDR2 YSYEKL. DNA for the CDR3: TGCGCCAGCAGCCAAGCCCGTCAGGGGGCGGGGTATAATGAAAAACTGTTTTTT. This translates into CASSQARQGAGYNEKLFF.

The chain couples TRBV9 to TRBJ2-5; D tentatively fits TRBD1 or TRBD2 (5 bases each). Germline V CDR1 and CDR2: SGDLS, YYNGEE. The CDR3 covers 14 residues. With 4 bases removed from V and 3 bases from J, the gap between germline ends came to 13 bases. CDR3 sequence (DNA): TGTGCCAGCAGCCTTAGTGGGGGAAAAGAGACCCAGTACTTC. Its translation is CASSLSGGKETQYF.

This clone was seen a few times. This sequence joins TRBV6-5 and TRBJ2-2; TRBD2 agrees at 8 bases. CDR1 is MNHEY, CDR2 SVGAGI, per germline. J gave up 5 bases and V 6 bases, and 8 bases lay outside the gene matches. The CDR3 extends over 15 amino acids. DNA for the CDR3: TGTGCCAGCAGGGCGAGACTAGCGACAACCGGGGAGCTGTTTTTT. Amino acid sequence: CASRARLATTGELFF.

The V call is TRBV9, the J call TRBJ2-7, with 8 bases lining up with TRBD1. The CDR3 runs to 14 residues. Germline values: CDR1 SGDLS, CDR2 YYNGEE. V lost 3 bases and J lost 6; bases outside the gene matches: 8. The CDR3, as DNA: TGTGCCAGCAGCGCCCGGGACAGGAAGGGCGAGCAGTACTTC. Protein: CASSARDRKGEQYF. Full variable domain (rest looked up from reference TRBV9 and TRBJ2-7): DSGVTQTPKHLITATGQRVTLRCSPRSGDLSVYWYQQSLDQGLQFLIQYYNGEERAKGNILERFSAQQFPDLHSELNLSSLELGDSALYFCASSARDRKGEQYFGPGTRLTVT.

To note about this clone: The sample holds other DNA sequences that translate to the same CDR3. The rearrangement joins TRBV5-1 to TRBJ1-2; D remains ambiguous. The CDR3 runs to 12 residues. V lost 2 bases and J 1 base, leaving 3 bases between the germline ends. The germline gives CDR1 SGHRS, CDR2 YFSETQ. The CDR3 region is CASSLDNYGYTF. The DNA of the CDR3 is TGCGCCAGCAGCTTAGATAACTATGGCTACACCTTC.

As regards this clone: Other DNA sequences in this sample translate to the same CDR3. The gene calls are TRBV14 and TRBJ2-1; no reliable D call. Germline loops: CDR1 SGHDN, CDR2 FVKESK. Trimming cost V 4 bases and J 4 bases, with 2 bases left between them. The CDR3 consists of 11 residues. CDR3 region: CASSRYNEQFF. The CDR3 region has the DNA TGTGCCAGCAGCCGTTACAATGAGCAGTTCTTC.

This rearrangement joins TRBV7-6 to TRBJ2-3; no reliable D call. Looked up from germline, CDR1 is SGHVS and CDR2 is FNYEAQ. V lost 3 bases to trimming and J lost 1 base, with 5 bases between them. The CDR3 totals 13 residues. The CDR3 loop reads CASSFTGTDTQYF. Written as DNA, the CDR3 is TGTGCCAGCAGCTTCACGGGCACAGATACGCAGTATTTT.

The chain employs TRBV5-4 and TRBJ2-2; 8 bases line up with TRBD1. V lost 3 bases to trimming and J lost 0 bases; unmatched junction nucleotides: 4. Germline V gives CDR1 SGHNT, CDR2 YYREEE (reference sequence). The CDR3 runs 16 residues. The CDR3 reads CASSSGTGPNTGELFF. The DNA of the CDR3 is TGTGCCAGCAGCTCTGGGACAGGTCCGAACACCGGGGAGCTGTTTTTT.

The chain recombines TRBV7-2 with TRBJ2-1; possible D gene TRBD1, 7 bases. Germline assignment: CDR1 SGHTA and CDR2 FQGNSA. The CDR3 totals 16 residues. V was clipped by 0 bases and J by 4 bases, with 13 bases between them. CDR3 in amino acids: CASSLATGAGYNEQFF. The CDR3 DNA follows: TGTGCCAGCAGCTTAGCCACAGGGGCGGGATACAATGAGCAGTTCTTC.

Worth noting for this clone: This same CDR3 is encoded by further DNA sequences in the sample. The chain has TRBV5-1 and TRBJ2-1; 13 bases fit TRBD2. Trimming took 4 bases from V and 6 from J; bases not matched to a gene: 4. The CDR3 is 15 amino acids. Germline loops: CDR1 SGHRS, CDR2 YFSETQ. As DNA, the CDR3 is TGCGCCAGCAGCCTTGGGACTAGCGGGGTCAATGAGCAGTTCTTC. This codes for CASSLGTSGVNEQFF.

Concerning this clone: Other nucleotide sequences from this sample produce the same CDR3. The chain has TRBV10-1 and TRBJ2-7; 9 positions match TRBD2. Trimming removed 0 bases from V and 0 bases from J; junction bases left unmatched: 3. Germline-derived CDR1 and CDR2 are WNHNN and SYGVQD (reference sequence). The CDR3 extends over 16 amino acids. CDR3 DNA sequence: TGCGCCAGCAGTGAGTCAGGTAGCGGGGGCTCCTACGAGCAGTACTTC. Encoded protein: CASSESGSGGSYEQYF.

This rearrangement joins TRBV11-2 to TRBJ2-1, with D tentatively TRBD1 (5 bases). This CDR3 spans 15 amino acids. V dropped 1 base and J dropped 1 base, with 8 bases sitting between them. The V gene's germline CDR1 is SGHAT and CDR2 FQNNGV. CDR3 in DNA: TGTGCCAGCAGCTTAGGACAGCAGTCCTACAATGAGCAGTTCTTC. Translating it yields CASSLGQQSYNEQFF.

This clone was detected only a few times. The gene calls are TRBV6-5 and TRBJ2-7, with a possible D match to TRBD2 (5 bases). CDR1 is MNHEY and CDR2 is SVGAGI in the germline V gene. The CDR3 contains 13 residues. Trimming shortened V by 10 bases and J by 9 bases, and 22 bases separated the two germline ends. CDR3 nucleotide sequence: TGTGCCACCGCAGATTCGGGCCCAGGAGGGCAGTACTTC. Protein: CATADSGPGGQYF.

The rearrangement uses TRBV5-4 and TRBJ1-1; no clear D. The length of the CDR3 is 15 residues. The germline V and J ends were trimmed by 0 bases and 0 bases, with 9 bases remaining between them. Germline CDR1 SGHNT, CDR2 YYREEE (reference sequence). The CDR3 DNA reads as TGTGCCAGCAGCTTGGGTCTGACCATGAACACTGAAGCTTTCTTT. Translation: CASSLGLTMNTEAFF.

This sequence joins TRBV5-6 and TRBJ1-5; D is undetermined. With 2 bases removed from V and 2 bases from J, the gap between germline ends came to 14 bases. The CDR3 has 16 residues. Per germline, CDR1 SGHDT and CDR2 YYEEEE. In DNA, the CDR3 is TGTGCCAGCAGCTTATCCTTACAGCAGCGCAATCAGCCCCAGCATTTT. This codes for CASSLSLQQRNQPQHF.

The CDR3 DNA sequence: TGTGCCAGCAGCTTGGGAGGAGAGACCTACAATGAGCAGTTCTTC. As protein: CASSLGGETYNEQFF. The chain recombines TRBV5-4 with TRBJ2-1; D is undetermined. The CDR3 spans 15 residues. Germline V gene data show CDR1 as SGHNT and CDR2 as YYREEE (reference sequence). Trimming pared 0 bases from V and 2 bases from J, leaving 9 bases between.

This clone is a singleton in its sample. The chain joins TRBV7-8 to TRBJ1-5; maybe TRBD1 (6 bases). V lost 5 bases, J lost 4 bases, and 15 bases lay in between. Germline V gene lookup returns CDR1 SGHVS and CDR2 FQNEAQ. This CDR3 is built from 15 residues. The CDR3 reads CASSGRGGLNQPQHF. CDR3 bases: TGTGCCAGCAGCGGGAGGGGGGGCTTAAATCAGCCCCAGCATTTT. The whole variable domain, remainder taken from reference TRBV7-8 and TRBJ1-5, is GAGVSQSPRYKVAKRGQDVALRCDPISGHVSLFWYQQALGQGPEFLTYFQNEAQLDKSGLPSDRFFAERPEGSVSTLKIQRTQQEDSAVYLCASSGRGGLNQPQHFGDGTRLSIL.

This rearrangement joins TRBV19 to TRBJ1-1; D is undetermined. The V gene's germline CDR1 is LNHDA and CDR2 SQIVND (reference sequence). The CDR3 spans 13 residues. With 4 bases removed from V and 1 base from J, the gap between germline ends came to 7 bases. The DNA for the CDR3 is TGTGCCAGTAGTAAAGCCTGGAACACTGAAGCTTTCTTT. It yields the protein CASSKAWNTEAFF. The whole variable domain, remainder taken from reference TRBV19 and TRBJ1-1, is DGGITQSPKYLFRKEGQNVTLSCEQNLNHDAMYWYRQDPGQGLRLIYYSQIVNDFQKGDIAEGYSVSREKKESFPLTVTSAQKNPTAFYLCASSKAWNTEAFFGQGTRLTVV.

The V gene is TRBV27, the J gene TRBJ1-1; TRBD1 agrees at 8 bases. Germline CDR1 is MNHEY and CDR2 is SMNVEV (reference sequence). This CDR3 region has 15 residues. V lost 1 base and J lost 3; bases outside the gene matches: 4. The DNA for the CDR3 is TGTGCCAGCAGTTTATGGGCCAGGGGGCACACTGAAGCTTTCTTT. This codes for CASSLWARGHTEAFF.

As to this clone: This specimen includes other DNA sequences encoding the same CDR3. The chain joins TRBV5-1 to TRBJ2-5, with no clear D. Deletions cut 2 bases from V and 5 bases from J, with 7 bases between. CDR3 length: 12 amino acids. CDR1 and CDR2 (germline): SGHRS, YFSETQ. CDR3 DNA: TGCGCCAGCAGCTTAATTCAGGAGACCCAGTACTTC. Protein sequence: CASSLIQETQYF. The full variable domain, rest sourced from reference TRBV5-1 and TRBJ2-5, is KAGVTQTPRYLIKTRGQQVTLSCSPISGHRSVSWYQQTPGQGLQFLFEYFSETQRNKGNFPGRFSGRQFSNSRSEMNVSTLELGDSALYLCASSLIQETQYFGPGTRLLVL.